This entry lists 18 T cell receptor beta chains sequenced from one sample in a study of identical twins. TCRdb re-called the 5' RACE reads with MiXCR, one entry per CDR3 protein. The repertoire holds about 700,000 distinct CDR3 sequences, with roughly 6.2% as singletons. Sequencing was performed on naive T cells sorted from blood. Source of these receptors: a man younger than 30 in good health.

There are a few counts of this clonotype. The J gene is TRBJ1-5, the V gene TRBV7-9; D unclear. Germline CDR1 and CDR2: SEHNR and FQNEAQ (reference sequence). V was pared by 1 base and J by 6 bases, with 13 bases between. CDR3 length: 15 residues. The CDR3 DNA reads TGTGCCAGCAGCTTAGGGGAAATCCCCTCTCAGCCCCAGCATTTT. Translating gives CASSLGEIPSQPQHF.

This clonotype showed up many times. The rearrangement joins TRBV12-3 or TRBV12-4 to TRBJ2-7; 10 bases agree with TRBD1. V shed 6 bases, J shed 5 bases, and the junction held 4 bases outside the gene matches. The CDR3 loop spans 13 amino acids. The CDR3 DNA reads as TGTGCCAGCAGCGGGGACAGGGGTCACGAGCAGTACTTC. This translates into CASSGDRGHEQYF.

In its sample, this clonotype was seen many times. The gene calls are TRBV29-1 and TRBJ1-1, with 7 bases matching TRBD1. This CDR3 has 14 residues. J gave up 0 bases and V 6 bases, and 7 bases lay outside the gene matches. Germline-derived CDR1 and CDR2 are SQVTM and ANQGSEA. In DNA, the CDR3 is TGCAGCGTAGATAAACAGGGGCTGAACACTGAAGCTTTCTTT. This sequence encodes CSVDKQGLNTEAFF.

This chain connects TRBV29-1 to TRBJ1-1, with D possibly being TRBD1 (5 bases). The CDR3 is 12 residues long. The ends were cut back, 2 bases at V and 3 bases at J, with 7 bases in the middle. The germline V gene encodes CDR1 SQVTM and CDR2 ANQGSEA. CDR3 sequence: CSVELGHTEAFF. CDR3 nucleotides: TGCAGCGTTGAACTGGGGCACACTGAAGCTTTCTTT.

The chain is built from TRBV24-1 and TRBJ2-7, with D perhaps being TRBD1 or TRBD2 (5 bases each). Germline assignment: CDR1 KGHDR and CDR2 SFDVKD. V lost 4 bases, J lost 2 bases, and 11 bases lay in between. The CDR3 spans 14 residues. DNA for the CDR3: TGTGCCACCAGTGACCGGGACGGGACCTACGAGCAGTACTTC. This sequence encodes CATSDRDGTYEQYF.

This clonotype was observed a handful of times. The chain carries TRBV27 and TRBJ1-5; D unclear. Trimming took off 5 bases at V and 0 bases at J, with 8 bases between the two ends. This CDR3 is 14 amino acids long. Germline values: CDR1 MNHEY, CDR2 SMNVEV (reference sequence). The CDR3 sequence: CASSPIYSNQPQHF. CDR3 sequence (DNA): TGTGCCAGCAGTCCCATATATAGCAATCAGCCCCAGCATTTT.

At least ten counts were recorded for this clonotype. The chain carries TRBV12-3 or TRBV12-4 and TRBJ2-1; TRBD2 agrees at 7 bases. CDR3 length: 12 residues. The V gene end was trimmed by 8 bases and the J gene end by 4 bases; junction bases not matched to a gene: 2. In DNA, the CDR3 is TGTGCCAGCCTGGGGGGGTACAATGAGCAGTTCTTC. Amino acid sequence: CASLGGYNEQFF.

Only a few counts were recorded for this clonotype. The genes are TRBV12-3 or TRBV12-4 and TRBJ2-1, with D perhaps matching TRBD1 or TRBD2 (5 bases each). The CDR3 length is 13 residues. V was pared by 6 bases and J by 13 bases, with 19 bases between. The chain's CDR3 is CASSDPPGGGQFF. Here the CDR3 DNA reads TGTGCCAGCAGCGATCCTCCTGGGGGTGGTCAGTTCTTC.

This clonotype was counted a few times. The V and J genes are TRBV20-1 and TRBJ2-1, with TRBD2 matching over 9 bases. From germline, CDR1 is DFQATT and CDR2 SNEGSKA (reference sequence). The CDR3 consists of 14 residues. Trimming took 4 bases from V and 8 from J; bases not matched to a gene: 9. The DNA of the CDR3 is TGCAGTGCTATCCGGGCGGGAGGGCCCGATGAGCAGTTCTTC. This codes for CSAIRAGGPDEQFF.

The chain recombines TRBV2 with TRBJ2-5, with TRBD1 identical over 7 bases. The CDR3 is made up of 14 amino acids. Trimming removed 2 bases from V and 4 bases from J; junction bases left unmatched: 4. Germline V gives CDR1 SNHLY, CDR2 FYNNEI. CDR3 residues: CASSESGGIETQYF. The CDR3 DNA reads TGTGCCAGCAGTGAATCAGGGGGAATAGAGACCCAGTACTTC. The variable domain in full, with the rest retrieved from reference TRBV2 and TRBJ2-5, is EPEVTQTPSHQVTQMGQEVILRCVPISNHLYFYWYRQILGQKVEFLVSFYNNEISEKSEIFDDQFSVERPDGSNFTLKIRSTKLEDSAMYFCASSESGGIETQYFGPGTRLLVL.

The V gene is TRBV19, the J gene TRBJ2-7; TRBD2 aligns across 7 bases. J was trimmed by 0 bases and V by 3 bases; bases with no gene match: 8. There are 16 residues in the CDR3. Germline V gene lookup returns CDR1 LNHDA and CDR2 SQIVND (reference sequence). The CDR3 sequence is CASSISSGTCSYEQYV. DNA of the CDR3: TGTGCCAGTAGTATTTCTAGCGGAACCTGCTCCTACGAGCAGTACGTC.

This sequence joins TRBV5-1 and TRBJ2-2; the D gene is possibly TRBD1 (6 bases). V was trimmed by 2 bases and J by 2 bases, leaving 16 bases between them. CDR3 size: 17 residues. Germline V gene sequence: CDR1 SGHRS, CDR2 YFSETQ. CDR3 sequence reads: CASSFTFQGFNTGELFF. The CDR3 bases are TGCGCCAGCAGCTTTACGTTCCAGGGGTTTAACACCGGGGAGCTGTTTTTT.

This sequence joins TRBV6-1 and TRBJ1-5; D gene uncertain. This CDR3 is built from 14 residues. Germline V gene sequence: CDR1 MNHNS, CDR2 SASEGT. V was pared by 6 bases and J by 2 bases, with 11 bases between. Here the CDR3 DNA reads TGTGCCAGCAGGTCTGGGTACGGCAATCAGCCCCAGCATTTT. Residues: CASRSGYGNQPQHF.

Many counts were recorded for this clonotype. This rearrangement joins TRBV12-3 or TRBV12-4 to TRBJ1-1; D call uncertain. The CDR3 runs 17 residues. The V end lost 2 bases, the J end lost 1 base, and 17 bases lay between the germline ends. The CDR3 here is CASSLIGWRRGNTEAFF. DNA for the CDR3: TGTGCCAGCAGTTTAATCGGTTGGAGGCGCGGGAACACTGAAGCTTTCTTT.

There are many counts of this clonotype. CDR3 sequence: CSAMADRAYEQYV. The CDR3 nucleotides are TGCAGTGCAATGGCGGACAGGGCCTACGAGCAGTACGTC. V gene TRBV20-1 combines with J gene TRBJ2-7, with 8 bases identical to TRBD1. Germline V lookup: CDR1 DFQATT, CDR2 SNEGSKA (reference sequence). V trimming: 6 bases; J trimming: 2 bases; junction bases outside the gene matches: 6. The CDR3 spans 13 residues.

This clonotype was recorded at least ten times. The gene calls are TRBV27 and TRBJ1-1; possibly TRBD1 for D (6 bases). The V end lost 2 bases, the J end lost 1 base, and 8 bases lay between the germline ends. The CDR3 has 14 amino acids. Germline V gives CDR1 MNHEY, CDR2 SMNVEV (reference sequence). CDR3 DNA sequence: TGTGCCAGCAGTTTAACAGGGCCGAACACTGAAGCTTTCTTT. It translates to CASSLTGPNTEAFF.

This clonotype was seen a handful of times. CDR3 amino acids: CASSLITGLAGGNEQFF. The CDR3 DNA reads TGTGCCAGCAGCTTGATCACGGGACTAGCGGGAGGCAATGAGCAGTTCTTC. The chain combines TRBV7-9 with TRBJ2-1; 15 bases match TRBD2. The CDR3 runs 17 residues. Germline values: CDR1 SEHNR, CDR2 FQNEAQ (reference sequence). Trimming at V came to 3 bases and at J to 6 bases, leaving 6 bases not matched to a gene. Full variable domain (remainder filled in from reference TRBV7-9 and TRBJ2-1): DTGVSQNPRHKITKRGQNVTFRCDPISEHNRLYWYRQTLGQGPEFLTYFQNEAQLEKSRLLSDRFSAERPKGSFSTLEIQRTEQGDSAMYLCASSLITGLAGGNEQFFGPGTRLTVL.

This clonotype was seen a few times. V gene TRBV20-1 combines with J gene TRBJ2-1, with D possibly being TRBD1 or TRBD2 (5 bases each). The germline V and J ends were trimmed by 6 bases and 6 bases, with 12 bases remaining between them. The CDR3 length is 12 residues. Germline CDR1 reads DFQATT; CDR2 reads SNEGSKA (reference sequence). CDR3 DNA: TGCAGTGCAAACCGGGACCTCAATGAGCAGTTCTTC. Translated: CSANRDLNEQFF.